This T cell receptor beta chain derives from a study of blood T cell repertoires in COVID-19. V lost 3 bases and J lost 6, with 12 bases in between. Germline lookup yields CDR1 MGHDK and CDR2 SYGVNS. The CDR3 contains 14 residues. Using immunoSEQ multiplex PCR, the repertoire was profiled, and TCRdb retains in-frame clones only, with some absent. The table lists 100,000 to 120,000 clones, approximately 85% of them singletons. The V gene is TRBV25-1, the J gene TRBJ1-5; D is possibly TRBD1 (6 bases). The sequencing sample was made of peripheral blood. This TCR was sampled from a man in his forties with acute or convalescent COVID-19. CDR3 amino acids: CASSEPGEIQPQHF. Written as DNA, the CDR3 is TGTGCCAGCAGTGAGCCAGGGGAAATTCAGCCCCAGCATTTT.